This T cell receptor beta chain was sequenced for a study of PD-L1 blockade in urothelial cancer. On the study more broadly: Median T cell yield per blood sample was around 130,000 cells.

Produced via immunoSEQ multiplex PCR; TCRdb's table is partial and in-frame only. This table holds under 70,000 clones, over 75% found once. CDR1 SGHNT and CDR2 YYREEE come from the germline V gene (reference sequence). The CDR3 has 16 amino acids. Trimming cost V 7 bases and J 4 bases, with 23 bases left between them. Time point indicated: pretreatment peripheral blood. The sequences come from PBMCs, collected around atezolizumab (anti-PD-L1) treatment. This sequence was found in a man aged 65 to 79 with urothelial cancer. The rearrangement links TRBV5-4 to TRBJ1-1; D might be TRBD1 (5 bases). The chain's CDR3 is CASSPEGREGSTEAFF. The CDR3 DNA follows: TGTGCCAGCTCCCCGGAGGGCAGGGAGGGGAGCACTGAAGCTTTCTTT. The variable domain in full, completed from reference TRBV5-4 and TRBJ1-1, reads ETGVTQSPTHLIKTRGQQVTLRCSSQSGHNTVSWYQQALGQGPQFIFQYYREEENGRGNFPPRFSGLQFPNYSSELNVNALELDDSALYLCASSPEGREGSTEAFFGQGTRLTVV.